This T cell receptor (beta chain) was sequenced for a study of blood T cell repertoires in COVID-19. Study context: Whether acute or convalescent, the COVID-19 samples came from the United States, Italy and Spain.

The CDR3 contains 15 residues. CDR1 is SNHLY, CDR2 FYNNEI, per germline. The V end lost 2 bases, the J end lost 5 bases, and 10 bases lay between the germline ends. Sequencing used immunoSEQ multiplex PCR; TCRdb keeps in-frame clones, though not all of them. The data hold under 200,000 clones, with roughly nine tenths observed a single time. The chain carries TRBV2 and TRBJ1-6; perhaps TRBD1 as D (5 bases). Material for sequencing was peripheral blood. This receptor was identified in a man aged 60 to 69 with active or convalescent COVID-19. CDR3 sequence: CASSEQGGNNSPLHF. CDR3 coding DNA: TGTGCCAGCAGTGAACAGGGAGGCAATAATTCACCCCTCCACTTT. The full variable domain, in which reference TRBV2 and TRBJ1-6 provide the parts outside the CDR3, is EPEVTQTPSHQVTQMGQEVILRCVPISNHLYFYWYRQILGQKVEFLVSFYNNEISEKSEIFDDQFSVERPDGSNFTLKIRSTKLEDSAMYFCASSEQGGNNSPLHFGNGTRLTVT.